The present T cell receptor (beta chain) was sequenced within a study of shared clonotypes between healthy human individuals (TCRdb year 2020). At the level of the whole study: Three men and two women, aged 18 to 49 years, made up the cohort. Per donor, three plates each were used for CD4 naive and CD4 memory, two for CD8 naive, and one for CD8 memory. The study deeply sequenced blood TCR repertoires of about five healthy adults to estimate repertoire size and the extent of clonotype sharing between individuals. To increase sequencing depth and limit assay-specific biases, TCR repertoire library preparation and sequencing were carried out by different laboratories using diverse techniques. Between about 0.94 and 8.9 billion PBMCs per donor were obtained by leukapheresis. Results the study describes overall, beyond this receptor: Naive subsets generally had larger estimated clonotype richness than memory subsets did. Sampling was restricted to blood, and TCR repertoires in tissue are likely to differ from TCR repertoires in blood. The genetic and exposure-history diversity represented was limited by the small number of donors. Clonotypes shared by all four sorted-subset donors showed higher generation probabilities than non-shared clonotypes. Across several donors, roughly 5.4% of naive CD4, around 3.3% of naive CD8, under 2.5% of memory CD4, and 0.4% to 0.45% of memory CD8 clonotypes were shared. Pairwise subsampling indicated that sequencing depth was expected to affect the degree of clonotype sharing among donors. Incomplete sequencing was indicated by rarefaction of sorted-subset datasets, despite the large sequencing depth.

Using the deep immunoSEQ assay, TCR CDR3 regions were amplified from genomic DNA by multiplex PCR. Genomic DNA extracted from each cell subset was distributed evenly over all wells of several immunoSEQ 96-well plates, and each plate served as one replicate. Each replicate PCR for sorted subsets received around 200 ng genomic DNA, equal to around 32,000 T cell genomes. Purified libraries were quantified with a Qubit 3.0 fluorometer, sized on a Bioanalyzer 2100, and re-quantified with the KAPA Library Quantification kit. Every immunoSEQ 96-well plate was sequenced on a separate single-read 150-cycle Illumina NextSeq 550 flow cell. As for how the authors treated the data: Because only junctional sequences without quality scores were contained in the immunoSEQ output, filtering matching that applied to full-length reads could not be performed. To assign V/J genes and CDR3, sequences were annotated against IMGT germline references using PyIR, a Python wrapper for IgBLAST v1.9. Reads were removed for weak V/J assignments (E-value above 1e-6), missing CDR3, stop codons, out-of-frame junctions, or ambiguous translated residues. V3J clonotypes were defined as sequences sharing the same inferred V gene, J gene, and CDR3 amino acid sequence. The percentage overlap between two repertoires was calculated by dividing the number of shared unique clonotypes by the size of the smaller repertoire. RTK rarefaction, the Chao1 estimator, and Recon v2.1 estimates of unobserved clonotypes were used to assess repertoire richness. Generation probabilities for all TCRbeta clonotypes obtained by the gDNA method from a handful of donors were computed using OLGA. TCRdb took over this immuneACCESS table, retaining in-frame rearrangements with V and J assigned. Such tables are incomplete; in checked studies, under half of the missing clones stem from an unresolved V gene, and the remainder is unexplained. V, J and clone size are those of that table, while D and trimming were read from the DNA. Here the sample has about 1.1 million clones; 78% occur a single time. Together, the top ten hold 0.6% to 0.75% of the sample.

Donors were healthy HIV-negative adults with no recently reported acute infections or vaccinations. All donors were Caucasian adults living in Nashville, Tennessee, USA. CD4+ T cells were enriched by magnetic negative selection, after which naive cells were positively selected on CD45RA and the negative fraction was taken as the memory subset. Blood was collected by leukapheresis, and PBMCs were isolated by Ficoll-Histopaque density gradient centrifugation and then cryopreserved in liquid nitrogen vapor phase. Analytical flow cytometry was used to check the purity and quantity of every magnetically sorted T cell population. Each sorted fraction had its genomic DNA isolated and then quantified by UV absorbance on a Nanodrop 2000c. As to this clone: Its antigen is currently not known. Per-base quality was not reported, and no clone a single base away is much larger than it.

This clonotype was sampled from a man aged 18-30 years in good health. Some clones in this sample may be carry-over from other donors' samples. Material: memory CD4+ T cells from PBMCs. The cell subset or site label, as the study defines it: CD45RA-negative fraction.

The CDR3 corresponds to CASSLRGLAGRSYEQYF. The nucleotide sequence is given as TGTGCCAGCAGCTTAAGGGGACTAGCGGGTCGATCCTACGAGCAGTACTTC. The chain uses TRBV7-2 and TRBJ2-5; 12 middle bases align to TRBD2. With the DNA end fitting TRBJ2-7 better, the J assignment may be wrong. The germline V gene specifies SGHTA as CDR1 and FQGNSA as CDR2. Counted from cysteine to phenylalanine, this CDR3 has 17 amino acids. The read is trimmed to its CDR3 DNA, 51 bases read in frame from base 1.